This TCR beta chain was sequenced during a study of cytomegalovirus exposure and HLA in healthy donors. The germline CDR1 and CDR2 sequences are MNHEY and SVGAGI. The CDR3 is made up of 14 amino acids. V dropped 8 bases and J dropped 1; count of bases not matched to a gene: 1. PCR used 60 Vbeta primers and 13 Jbeta primers. Using immunoSEQ multiplex PCR, the repertoire was profiled, and TCRdb retains in-frame clones only, with some absent. The data contain about 150,000 clones, around 79% of them singletons. The clonotype was recovered from a young man in good health and CMV-seronegative. The rearrangement links TRBV6-5 to TRBJ2-6; 8 bases are a match to TRBD2. Sequenced sample: PBMCs. DNA for the CDR3: TGTGCCAGCCGGGGGGGATCTGGGGCCAACGTCCTGACTTTC. Translated: CASRGGSGANVLTF.